This T cell receptor (beta chain) comes out of a study of CDR3 diversity in severe acne. This clonotype has just one count. The length of the CDR3 is 14 residues. Germline V gene sequence: CDR1 SGHVS, CDR2 FNYEAQ. The J segment lost 7 bases and the V segment lost 3 bases, leaving 5 bases of the junction unmatched. MiXCR, run by TCRdb on the PCR reads, gives a single entry per CDR3 protein. The table has some 85,000 distinct CDR3 sequences, 45% to 50% seen once; the top ten hold around 10%. The TCR sequence derives from a male donor with severe acne vulgaris. Sequenced material: blood. V and J are TRBV7-6 and TRBJ2-7; TRBD1 aligns across 11 bases. The CDR3 reads CASSLSGTGGEQYF. CDR3 in DNA: TGTGCCAGCAGCTTGTCTGGGACAGGGGGGGAGCAGTACTTC.